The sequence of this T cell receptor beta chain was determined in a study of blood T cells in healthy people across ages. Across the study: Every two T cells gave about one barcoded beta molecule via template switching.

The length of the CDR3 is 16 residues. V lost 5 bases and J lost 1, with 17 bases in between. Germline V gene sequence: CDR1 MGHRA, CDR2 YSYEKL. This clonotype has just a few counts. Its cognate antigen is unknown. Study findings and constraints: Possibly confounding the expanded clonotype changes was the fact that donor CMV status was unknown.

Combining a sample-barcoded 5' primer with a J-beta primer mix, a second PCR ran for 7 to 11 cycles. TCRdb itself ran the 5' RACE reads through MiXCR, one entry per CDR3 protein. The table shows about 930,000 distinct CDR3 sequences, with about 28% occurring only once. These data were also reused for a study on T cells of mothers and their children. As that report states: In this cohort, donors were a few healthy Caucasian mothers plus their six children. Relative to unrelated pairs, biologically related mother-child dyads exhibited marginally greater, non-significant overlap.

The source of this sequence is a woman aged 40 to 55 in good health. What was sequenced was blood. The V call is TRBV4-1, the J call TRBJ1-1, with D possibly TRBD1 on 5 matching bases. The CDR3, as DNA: TGCGCCAGCAGCACCATCGGGGCCAGGACGAACACTGAAGCTTTCTTT. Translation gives CASSTIGARTNTEAFF.